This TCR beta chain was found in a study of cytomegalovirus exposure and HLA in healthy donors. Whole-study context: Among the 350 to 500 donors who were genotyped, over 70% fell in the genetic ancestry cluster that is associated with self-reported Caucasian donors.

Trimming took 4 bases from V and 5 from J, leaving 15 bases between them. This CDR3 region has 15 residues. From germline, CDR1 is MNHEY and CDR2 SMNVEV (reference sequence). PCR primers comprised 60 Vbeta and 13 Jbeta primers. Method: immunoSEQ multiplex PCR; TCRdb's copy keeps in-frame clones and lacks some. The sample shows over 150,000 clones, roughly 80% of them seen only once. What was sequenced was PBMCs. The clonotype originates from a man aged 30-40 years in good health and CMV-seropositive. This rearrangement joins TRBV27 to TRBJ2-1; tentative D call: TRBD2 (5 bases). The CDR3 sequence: CASSSVGGINNEQFF. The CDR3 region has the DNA TGTGCCAGCAGTTCTGTAGGAGGTATAAACAATGAGCAGTTCTTC.